Given below is one T cell receptor (beta chain) in context. What it recognizes is unknown. This specimen comes from a study of T-cell memory formation after mild COVID-19. Study overall: Among the donors, TCR clusters were largely specific to each donor.

General study findings and limits: Detection of some responders pre-infection suggested pre-existing cross-reactive memory T cells participated. The main location of contracting CD4+ clones was CM and EM, and that of contracting CD8+ clones was EMRA.

Sample barcodes and UMIs were carried by the TCR alpha and TCR beta cDNA libraries that 5'RACE generated with constant-segment primers. From the 5' RACE reads, TCRdb called clonotypes with MiXCR, one entry per CDR3 protein. The sample holds about 540,000 distinct CDR3 sequences; approximately 20% are singletons and the top ten take roughly an eighth. Germline V lookup: CDR1 SQVTM, CDR2 ANQGSEA. Trimming removed 6 bases from V and 5 bases from J, with 14 bases in between. This CDR3 contains 14 residues. Sequenced sample: PBMCs or a T cell subset sorted from them (not recorded which). The V and J genes are TRBV29-1 and TRBJ1-6; D may be TRBD1 (5 bases). This clonotype originated in an adult woman who had mild COVID-19 (a few samples of this study predate the infection). Cell type and time point are not known. DNA for the CDR3: TGCAGCGTGGGACGTACAGAAAATAATTCACCCCTCCACTTT. Its translation: CSVGRTENNSPLHF.